The present T cell receptor (beta chain) was sequenced within a study of response to subunit inactivated influenza vaccine. CDR3 length equals 12 residues. Germline loops: CDR1 DFQATT, CDR2 SNEGSKA (reference sequence). Unmatched junction bases numbered 2, after V lost 2 bases and J lost 5 bases. TCRdb redid the calling of the RT-PCR reads with MiXCR, one entry per CDR3 protein. The sample lists just under 550,000 distinct CDR3 sequences, around 21% occurring once. This sample also belongs to another study, concerning T cells expressing NK-cell markers. As that report states: TCR beta libraries carry UMIs added by 5'RACE template switching.

J is TRBJ2-5 and V is TRBV20-1, with 7 nucleotides matching TRBD2. This TCR was sampled from a man between 50 and 59 years old who received an inactivated influenza vaccine. This specimen was CD4+ T cells sorted from PBMCs, taken approximately 12 days after vaccination. The CDR3: CSARTAGETQYF. Written as DNA, the CDR3 is TGCAGTGCTAGAACAGCGGGGGAGACCCAGTACTTC.